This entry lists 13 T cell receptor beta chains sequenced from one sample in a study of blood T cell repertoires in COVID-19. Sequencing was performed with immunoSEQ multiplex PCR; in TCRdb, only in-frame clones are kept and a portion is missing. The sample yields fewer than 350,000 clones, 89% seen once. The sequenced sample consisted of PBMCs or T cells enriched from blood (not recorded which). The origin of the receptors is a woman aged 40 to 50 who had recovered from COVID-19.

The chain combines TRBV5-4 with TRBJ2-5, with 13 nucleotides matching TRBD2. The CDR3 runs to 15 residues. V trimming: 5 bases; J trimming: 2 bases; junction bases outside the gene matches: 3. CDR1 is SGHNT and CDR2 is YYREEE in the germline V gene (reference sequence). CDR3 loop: CASRRTSGSQETQYF. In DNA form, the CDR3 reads TGTGCCAGCAGGAGGACTAGCGGGAGTCAAGAGACCCAGTACTTC. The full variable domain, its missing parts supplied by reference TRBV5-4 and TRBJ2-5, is ETGVTQSPTHLIKTRGQQVTLRCSSQSGHNTVSWYQQALGQGPQFIFQYYREEENGRGNFPPRFSGLQFPNYSSELNVNALELDDSALYLCASRRTSGSQETQYFGPGTRLLVL.

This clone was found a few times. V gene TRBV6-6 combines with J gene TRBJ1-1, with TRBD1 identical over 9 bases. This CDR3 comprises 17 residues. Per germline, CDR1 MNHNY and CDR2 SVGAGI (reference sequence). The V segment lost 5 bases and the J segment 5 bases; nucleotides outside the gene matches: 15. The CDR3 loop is CASSPVPGQGSGTEAFF. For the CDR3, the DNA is TGTGCCAGCAGTCCCGTCCCGGGACAGGGTTCGGGAACTGAAGCTTTCTTT.

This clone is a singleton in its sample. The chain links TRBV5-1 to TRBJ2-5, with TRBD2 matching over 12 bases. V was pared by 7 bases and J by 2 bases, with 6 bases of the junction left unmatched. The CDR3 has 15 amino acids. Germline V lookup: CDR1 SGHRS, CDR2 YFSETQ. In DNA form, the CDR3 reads TGCGCCAGCTTGAGACTAGCGGGGGAACAAGAGACCCAGTACTTC. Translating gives CASLRLAGEQETQYF.

The CDR3 is CAISESLRFANTGELFF. The CDR3 nucleotides are TGTGCCATCAGTGAGTCGCTCAGGTTCGCGAACACCGGGGAGCTGTTTTTT. The rearrangement links TRBV10-3 to TRBJ2-2, with D hard to call. The length of the CDR3 is 17 residues. The ends were cut back, 0 bases at V and 0 bases at J, with 11 bases in the middle. In germline, CDR1 is ENHRY, CDR2 SYGVKD.

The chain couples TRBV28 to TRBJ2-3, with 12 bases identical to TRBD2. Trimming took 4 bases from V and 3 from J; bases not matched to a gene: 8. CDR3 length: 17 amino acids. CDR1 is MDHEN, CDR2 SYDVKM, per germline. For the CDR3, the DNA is TGTGCCAGCAGTTCATTCGGACTAGCGGGATCGACAGATACGCAGTATTTT. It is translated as CASSSFGLAGSTDTQYF.

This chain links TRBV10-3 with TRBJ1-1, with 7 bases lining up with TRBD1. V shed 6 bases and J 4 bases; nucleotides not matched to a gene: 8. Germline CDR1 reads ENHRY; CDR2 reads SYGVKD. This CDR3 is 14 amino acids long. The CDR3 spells CAISRQGFATEAFF. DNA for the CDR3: TGTGCCATCAGCCGACAGGGATTTGCCACTGAAGCTTTCTTT.

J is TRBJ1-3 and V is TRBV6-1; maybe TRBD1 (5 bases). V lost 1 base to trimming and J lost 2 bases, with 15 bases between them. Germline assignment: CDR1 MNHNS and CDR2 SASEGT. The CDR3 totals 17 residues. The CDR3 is CASSEVQVNLAGNTIYF. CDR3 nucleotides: TGTGCCAGCAGTGAAGTACAGGTCAATTTGGCTGGAAACACCATATATTTT.

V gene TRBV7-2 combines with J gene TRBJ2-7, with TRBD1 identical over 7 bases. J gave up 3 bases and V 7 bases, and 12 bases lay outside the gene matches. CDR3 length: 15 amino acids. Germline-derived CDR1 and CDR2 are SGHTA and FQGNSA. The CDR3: CASTKGSGQYYEQYF. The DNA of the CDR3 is TGTGCCAGCACCAAGGGGTCGGGACAGTACTACGAGCAGTACTTC.

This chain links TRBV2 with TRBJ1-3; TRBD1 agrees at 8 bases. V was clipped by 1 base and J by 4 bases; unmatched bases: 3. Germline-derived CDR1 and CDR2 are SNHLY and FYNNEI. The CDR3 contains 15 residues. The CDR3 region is CASSEGRQGGNTIYF. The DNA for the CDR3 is TGTGCCAGCAGTGAAGGACGACAGGGGGGAAACACCATATATTTT.

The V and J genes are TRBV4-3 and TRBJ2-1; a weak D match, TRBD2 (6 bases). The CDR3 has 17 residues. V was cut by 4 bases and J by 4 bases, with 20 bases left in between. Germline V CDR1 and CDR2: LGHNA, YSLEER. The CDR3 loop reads CASSRWYHSGDYNEQFF. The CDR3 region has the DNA TGCGCCAGCAGCCGATGGTATCATAGCGGAGATTACAATGAGCAGTTCTTC.

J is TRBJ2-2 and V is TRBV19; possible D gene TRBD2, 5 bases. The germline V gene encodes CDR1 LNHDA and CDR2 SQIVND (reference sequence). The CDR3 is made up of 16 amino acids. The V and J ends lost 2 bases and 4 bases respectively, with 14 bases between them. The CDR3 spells CASSIRTEAVTGELFF. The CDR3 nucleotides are TGTGCCAGTAGTATAAGGACTGAGGCGGTCACCGGGGAGCTGTTTTTT.

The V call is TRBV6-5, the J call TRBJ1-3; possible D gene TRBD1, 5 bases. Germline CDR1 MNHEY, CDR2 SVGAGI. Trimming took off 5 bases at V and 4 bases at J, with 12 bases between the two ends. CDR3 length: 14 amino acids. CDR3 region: CASSLQGTGNTIYF. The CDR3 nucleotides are TGTGCCAGCAGTCTTCAGGGAACCGGAAACACCATATATTTT.

The CDR3 reads CASSLVRQVNTEAFF. The CDR3 nucleotides are TGTGCCAGCAGCTTAGTGAGACAAGTGAACACTGAAGCTTTCTTT. The chain couples TRBV11-2 to TRBJ1-1; D not certain. The germline V gene encodes CDR1 SGHAT and CDR2 FQNNGV. With 1 base removed from V and 0 bases from J, the gap between germline ends came to 9 bases. This CDR3 is built from 15 residues.